Each of the 27 T cell receptor beta chains below was sequenced from the same sample in a study of blood T cell repertoires in COVID-19. This table comes from immunoSEQ multiplex PCR, and its TCRdb copy is limited to in-frame clones, with some not included. The profile shows 55,000 or so clones, 88% of them singletons. The sample taken for sequencing was peripheral blood. These receptors were taken from a man in his 60s with active COVID-19.

This chain connects TRBV30 to TRBJ2-2; 10 bases map to TRBD2. This CDR3 is built from 15 residues. Per the germline V gene, CDR1 is GTSNPN and CDR2 is SVGIG (reference sequence). Germline trimming cut 2 bases from V and 8 bases from J; bases unmatched to any gene: 8. The DNA for the CDR3 is TGTGCCTGGAGTCCCGGGACTAGCGTGTATGGGGAGCTGTTTTTT. It yields the protein CAWSPGTSVYGELFF.

This clone was seen just once. V gene TRBV3-1 (or the pseudogene TRBV3-2) combines with J gene TRBJ1-2, with 7 bases lining up with TRBD1. This CDR3 has 15 amino acids. V was clipped by 1 base and J by 6 bases; unmatched bases: 8. The V gene's germline CDR1 is LGHDT and CDR2 YNNKEL (reference sequence). CDR3 region: CASSQVAVQGNGYTF. For the CDR3, the DNA is TGTGCCAGCAGCCAAGTTGCCGTACAGGGGAATGGCTACACCTTC.

The V and J genes are TRBV28 and TRBJ2-7, with D unresolved. V was shortened by 4 bases and J by 12 bases, with 22 bases between the two germline ends. CDR1 is MDHEN, CDR2 SYDVKM, per germline. The CDR3 is 14 residues long. The CDR3 is CASSSVSKSIRGYF. Here the CDR3 DNA reads TGTGCCAGCAGTTCCGTAAGTAAGAGCATCAGAGGGTACTTC.

Ten or more counts support this clone. The chain recombines TRBV12-5 with TRBJ2-1; 11 nucleotides agree with TRBD2. Per germline, CDR1 LGHNT and CDR2 FRNRAP. V lost 6 bases, J lost 5 bases, and 6 bases stayed unmatched. This CDR3 contains 15 residues. CDR3 sequence: CASGITSGSDNEQFF. The CDR3 coding sequence is TGTGCTAGTGGGATTACTAGCGGGAGCGACAATGAGCAGTTCTTC.

CDR3 amino acids: CASSRDRDTEAFF. The CDR3 region has the DNA TGTGCCAGCAGTAGGGACAGGGACACTGAAGCTTTCTTT. V is TRBV6-5 and J is TRBJ1-1, with TRBD1 matching 9 bases. V shed 5 bases and J 3 bases; nucleotides not matched to a gene: 1. CDR1 MNHEY and CDR2 SVGAGI come from the germline V gene. This CDR3 contains 13 residues.

The chain joins TRBV28 to TRBJ1-3; 7 positions match TRBD1. CDR3 length equals 16 residues. In germline, CDR1 is MDHEN, CDR2 SYDVKM. V gave up 6 bases and J gave up 0 bases; unmatched junction bases: 8. The CDR3 nucleotides read TGTGCCAGCAGAACGGACAGGCCGAGCTCTGGAAACACCATATATTTT. This translates into CASRTDRPSSGNTIYF.

V and J are TRBV19 and TRBJ2-7, with D perhaps matching TRBD2 (5 bases). There are 13 residues in the CDR3. V lost 3 bases and J 3 bases, leaving 9 bases between the germline ends. Per the germline V gene, CDR1 is LNHDA and CDR2 is SQIVND (reference sequence). The CDR3 here is CASSIPGNYEQYF. The CDR3 DNA reads TGTGCCAGTAGTATTCCGGGGAACTACGAGCAGTACTTC.

The CDR3 here is CASSPRTF. The DNA of the CDR3 is TGTGCCAGCAGCCCGCGCACCTTC. The chain combines TRBV7-9 with TRBJ1-2; the D is unclear. The CDR3 sequence is 8 residues long. V shed 5 bases and J shed 13 bases, with 5 bases lying between them. Germline CDR1 and CDR2: SEHNR and FQNEAQ (reference sequence).

V is TRBV18 and J is TRBJ2-3; D perhaps matches TRBD2 (6 bases). Trimming pared 1 base from V and 4 bases from J, leaving 12 bases between. Germline CDR1 and CDR2: KGHSH and LQKENI. This CDR3 has 15 amino acids. CDR3 coding DNA: TGTGCCAGCTCACCACAAGTGCAGCGGGCAGATACGCAGTATTTT. This translates into CASSPQVQRADTQYF.

J is TRBJ1-1 and V is TRBV5-6; D unclear. The CDR3 consists of 15 residues. V lost 2 bases and J lost 1, with 12 bases in between. Germline CDR1 SGHDT, CDR2 YYEEEE. The CDR3 DNA follows: TGTGCCAGCAGCTTTGTTCGAGGATCGAACACTGAAGCTTTCTTT. Residues: CASSFVRGSNTEAFF.

This clone showed up just once. J is TRBJ2-3 and V is TRBV4-1; D gene uncertain. The CDR3 loop spans 18 amino acids. Per germline, CDR1 MGHRA and CDR2 YSYEKL. V was shortened by 3 bases and J by 6 bases, with 25 bases between the two germline ends. CDR3 DNA: TGCGCCAGCAGCCACCCCACGCGTCGAGGAAACACTTTGGATACGCAGTATTTT. The encoded protein is CASSHPTRRGNTLDTQYF.

This clone occurred once. The chain combines TRBV19 with TRBJ2-1; 12 positions agree with TRBD2. Germline loops: CDR1 LNHDA, CDR2 SQIVND (reference sequence). The CDR3 spans 13 residues. The ends lost 5 bases at V and 10 bases at J; junction bases unmatched: 3. The DNA of the CDR3 is TGTGCCAGTAGTGAGACTAGCGGGGGAGAGCAGTTCTTC. This gives the protein CASSETSGGEQFF.

This chain connects TRBV6-6 to TRBJ1-5; TRBD1 agrees at 7 bases. The V segment lost 6 bases and the J segment 0 bases; nucleotides outside the gene matches: 5. The CDR3 length is 15 residues. Germline assignment: CDR1 MNHNY and CDR2 SVGAGI (reference sequence). In nucleotides, the CDR3 is TGTGCCAGCAGGAACAGGGGTAGTAGCAATCAGCCCCAGCATTTT. Amino acids: CASRNRGSSNQPQHF.

Comment on this clone: The identical CDR3 is also encoded by other nucleotide sequences in the sample. The CDR3: CASSDGQGNYGYTF. The CDR3 DNA follows: TGTGCCAGCAGCGATGGACAGGGAAATTATGGCTACACCTTC. V usage is TRBV7-9 and J usage is TRBJ1-2; 8 positions match TRBD1. Trimming took 5 bases from V and 5 from J; bases not matched to a gene: 7. Germline lookup yields CDR1 SEHNR and CDR2 FQNEAQ (reference sequence). This CDR3 has 14 amino acids.

V usage is TRBV10-2 and J usage is TRBJ2-1, with 15 bases matching TRBD2. This CDR3 has 16 amino acids. V shed 7 bases and J 9 bases; nucleotides not matched to a gene: 10. The germline V gene encodes CDR1 WSHSY and CDR2 SAAADI. This CDR3 reads CASNLGLAGGWGEQFF. For the CDR3, the DNA is TGCGCCAGCAATCTGGGACTAGCGGGAGGATGGGGTGAGCAGTTCTTC.

This clone came up once. CDR3 residues: CARSSGTSGHEQFF. CDR3 DNA: TGTGCCAGAAGCTCCGGGACTAGCGGCCATGAGCAGTTCTTC. The chain combines TRBV7-5 with TRBJ2-1; whether TRBD2, the table's D call, matches the DNA was not checked. TRBV7-5 is termed a pseudogene. The CDR3 is 14 amino acids.

V and J are TRBV7-9 and TRBJ2-7; TRBD2 is a possible D gene (5 bases). The CDR3 is 12 amino acids. With 1 base removed from V and 5 bases from J, the gap between germline ends came to 6 bases. Germline V lookup: CDR1 SEHNR, CDR2 FQNEAQ (reference sequence). For the CDR3, the DNA is TGTGCCAGCAGCTTAGTCGGGAACGAGCAGTACTTC. It translates to CASSLVGNEQYF.

The chain links TRBV2 to TRBJ1-1; D gene uncertain. The germline V and J ends were trimmed by 8 bases and 0 bases, with 13 bases remaining between them. The CDR3 totals 14 residues. CDR1 SNHLY and CDR2 FYNNEI come from the germline V gene. The CDR3 coding sequence is TGTGCCAGCGAGGCAGATAACATGAACACTGAAGCTTTCTTT. The encoded protein is CASEADNMNTEAFF.

This clone was seen more than once but under ten times. V gene TRBV10-3 combines with J gene TRBJ1-1; possibly TRBD1 for D (6 bases). The CDR3 consists of 13 residues. V dropped 6 bases and J dropped 1 base, with 9 bases sitting between them. The V gene's germline CDR1 is ENHRY and CDR2 SYGVKD. The CDR3 region is CAISVGQNTEAFF. The CDR3 nucleotides are TGTGCCATCAGCGTGGGACAGAACACTGAAGCTTTCTTT.

V gene TRBV9 combines with J gene TRBJ2-2; 11 bases agree with TRBD2. Germline CDR1 reads SGDLS; CDR2 reads YYNGEE. The CDR3 is 19 amino acids. With V trimmed by 2 bases and J by 0 bases, 9 bases remained unmatched. The CDR3 DNA sequence: TGTGCCAGCAGCGTGAGGGGGCTAGCGGGAGGATCGAACACCGGGGAGCTGTTTTTT. Translated, it gives CASSVRGLAGGSNTGELFF.

The chain employs TRBV30 and TRBJ2-2; D remains ambiguous. Trimming stripped 5 bases from V and 1 base from J, with 5 bases between. The CDR3 has 12 amino acids. The germline V gene has CDR1 GTSNPN and CDR2 SVGIG (reference sequence). CDR3 residues: CAWDGNTGELFF. CDR3 sequence (DNA): TGTGCCTGGGACGGGAACACCGGGGAGCTGTTTTTT. Together with reference TRBV30 and TRBJ2-2, the CDR3 gives the full variable domain: SQTIHQWPATLVQPVGSPLSLECTVEGTSNPNLYWYRQAAGRGLQLLFYSVGIGQISSEVPQNLSASRPQDRQFILSSKKLLLSDSGFYLCAWDGNTGELFFGEGSRLTVL.

This clone was recorded a few times. The gene calls are TRBV5-1 and TRBJ1-1, with TRBD1 as a possible D gene (5 bases). CDR1 and CDR2 from the germline V gene are SGHRS and YFSETQ. This CDR3 comprises 15 residues. The V and J ends lost 4 bases and 4 bases respectively, with 17 bases between them. As DNA, the CDR3 is TGCGCCAGCAGCCGGGGCGGGGGACGTCGCACTGAAGCTTTCTTT. Its protein is CASSRGGGRRTEAFF.

The chain recombines TRBV27 with TRBJ1-6; TRBD1 agrees at 7 bases. From germline, CDR1 is MNHEY and CDR2 SMNVEV (reference sequence). V lost 7 bases, J lost 1 base, and 7 bases stayed unmatched. The CDR3 has 16 residues. The CDR3 spells CASNHQGGSYNSPLHF. The CDR3 DNA is TGTGCCAGCAATCACCAGGGGGGATCCTATAATTCACCCCTCCACTTT.

The gene calls are TRBV2 and TRBJ1-5; D perhaps matches TRBD1 (6 bases). V shed 5 bases and J shed 5 bases, with 13 bases lying between them. The germline CDR1 and CDR2 sequences are SNHLY and FYNNEI. The CDR3 is 14 amino acids. In nucleotides, the CDR3 is TGTGCCAGCAGTCCCGACAGGACCTATCAGCCCCAGCATTTT. It yields the protein CASSPDRTYQPQHF.

This clone was seen more than once but under ten times. The V gene is TRBV11-2, the J gene TRBJ2-5; TRBD2 might be the D (5 bases). The V end was cut by 2 bases, the J end by 10 bases, with 8 bases between. The germline gives CDR1 SGHAT, CDR2 FQNNGV. The CDR3 spans 11 residues. CDR3 protein: CASSLLRVQYF. The CDR3 DNA reads TGTGCCAGCAGCTTATTGCGGGTCCAGTACTTC.

The rearrangement links TRBV11-2 to TRBJ2-3; possible D gene TRBD2, 5 bases. The germline V gene has CDR1 SGHAT and CDR2 FQNNGV. CDR3 length: 15 residues. V was clipped by 1 base and J by 4 bases, with 12 bases between them. The CDR3 reads CASSLVRGWADTQYF. CDR3 coding DNA: TGTGCCAGCAGCTTAGTCCGGGGATGGGCAGATACGCAGTATTTT.

The chain couples TRBV6-5 to TRBJ2-1, with 9 nucleotides matching TRBD2. Germline CDR1 and CDR2: MNHEY and SVGAGI. The CDR3 contains 12 residues. V gave up 7 bases and J gave up 7 bases; unmatched junction bases: 2. CDR3 residues: CASTSGINEQFF. DNA of the CDR3: TGTGCCAGCACTAGCGGGATTAATGAGCAGTTCTTC.